The clone carrying this T cell receptor (beta chain) has a count of ten or more. Its specificity is unknown. Researchers ran the assay at a deep level. The method was immunoSEQ multiplex PCR; TCRdb's version includes in-frame clones alone and lacks a portion of them. The sample has about 470,000 clones; 70% to 80% are singletons. The data originate from a study of shared clonotypes between healthy human individuals. General observations from the study: Researchers sampled only blood; tissue repertoires likely differ.

The V end was cut by 3 bases, the J end by 2 bases, with 9 bases between. The CDR3 spans 14 residues. Germline V CDR1 and CDR2: SGHTS, YDEGEE. Samples left unsorted employed around 92 million PBMCs for genomic DNA. The chain joins TRBV5-8 to TRBJ1-5; D is possibly TRBD1 (5 bases). The sequence derives from a woman aged 40 to 49 in good health. Some clones in this sample may be carry-over from other donors' samples. Sequenced material: PBMCs. The CDR3 sequence: CASSSRQRNQPQHF. The CDR3 bases are TGTGCCAGCAGCTCCAGACAGCGCAATCAGCCCCAGCATTTT. Variable domain in full (rest from reference TRBV5-8 and TRBJ1-5): EAGVTQSPTHLIKTRGQQATLRCSPISGHTSVYWYQQALGLGLQFLLWYDEGEERNRGNFPPRFSGRQFPNYSSELNVNALELEDSALYLCASSSRQRNQPQHFGDGTRLSIL.